This T cell receptor (beta chain) was found in a study of blood T cell repertoires in COVID-19. TCRdb's table, derived via immunoSEQ multiplex PCR, lists solely in-frame clones and lacks some. The sample lists over 150,000 clones, approximately 85% occurring once. In germline, CDR1 is MNHEY, CDR2 SVGAGI. The CDR3 loop spans 15 amino acids. The trim removed 7 bases at V and 6 bases at J, leaving 9 bases unmatched. Cohorts were based on clinical histories the participants reported. This sequence joins TRBV6-5 and TRBJ2-1; TRBD2 matches at 10 bases. The receptor was isolated from a man aged 35 to 55 who had recovered from COVID-19. The sample consisted of PBMCs or T cells enriched from blood (not recorded which). DNA of the CDR3: TGTGCCAGCATGATCAGCGGGAGGGCTTTCAATGAGCAGTTCTTC. Translating it yields CASMISGRAFNEQFF.